This T cell receptor beta chain was identified in a study of control samples from healthy donors and cancer patients. Germline-derived CDR1 and CDR2 are KGHSH and LQKENI. V lost 1 base and J lost 8, with 14 bases in between. The CDR3 runs to 14 residues. The table came from immunoSEQ multiplex PCR; TCRdb's copy has only in-frame clones and leaves some out. This table has approximately 70,000 clones, over 85% appearing once. The sequenced sample was PBMCs. V gene TRBV18 combines with J gene TRBJ1-2; D is uncertain. The source of this sequence is a man aged 60 to 75 with colorectal cancer. The CDR3 sequence is CASSPLQDGWGYTF. The CDR3 bases are TGTGCCAGCTCACCACTCCAGGACGGTTGGGGCTACACCTTC.